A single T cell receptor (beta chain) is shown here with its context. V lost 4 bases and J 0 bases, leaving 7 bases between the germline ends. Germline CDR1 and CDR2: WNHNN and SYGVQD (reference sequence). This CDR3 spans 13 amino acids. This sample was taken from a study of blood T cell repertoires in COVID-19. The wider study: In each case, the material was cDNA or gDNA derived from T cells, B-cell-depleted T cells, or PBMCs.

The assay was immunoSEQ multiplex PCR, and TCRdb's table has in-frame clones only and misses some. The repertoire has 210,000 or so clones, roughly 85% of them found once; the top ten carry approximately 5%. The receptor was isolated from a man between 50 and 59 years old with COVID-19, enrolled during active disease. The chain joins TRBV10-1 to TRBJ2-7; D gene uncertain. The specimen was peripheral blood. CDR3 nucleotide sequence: TGCGCCAGCAGTGCAACAGCCTCCTACGAGCAGTACTTC. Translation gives CASSATASYEQYF.